Here is one T cell receptor (beta chain) with its context. Its antigen remains unknown. This sample is part of a study of T cell responses to AZD1222 COVID-19 vaccine. Notes on the study in general: Repertoire sampling occurred only after the peak T cell response. White British donors predominated, females outnumbered males, and clonal diversity was possibly underestimated. The span of vaccine-associated CD4 TCRs extended across spike, with dominance at 160-218 and 743-854.

Assay used: immunoSEQ multiplex PCR; TCRdb lists only in-frame clones, some missing. The table includes under 35,000 clones, over 75% detected once. Trimming took off 1 base at V and 7 bases at J, with 11 bases between the two ends. The CDR3 is 13 amino acids. Germline V CDR1 and CDR2: GTSNPN, SVGIG (reference sequence). The sample was peripheral blood, taken 28 days after the second AZD1222 dose. The rearrangement links TRBV30 to TRBJ1-5; no clear D gene. The clonotype was recovered from an adult who received the AZD1222 COVID-19 vaccine. CDR3 residues: CAWSGQNDQPQHF. The CDR3 DNA sequence: TGTGCCTGGAGTGGACAAAATGACCAGCCCCAGCATTTT.